This passage covers 15 T cell receptor beta chains from one sample sequenced in a study of spatial heterogeneity in lung cancer. Whole-study results and caveats: Counts of expanded intratumoral alpha and beta TCRs tracked tumor mutation counts.

Time point in this sample: sample taken at primary tumor resection. Via MiXCR, TCRdb re-called the 5' RACE reads, giving one row per CDR3 protein. This table has about 6,000 distinct CDR3 sequences, over 7.5% appearing once. These receptors have no identified antigens. The sequencing used lung tumor tissue, collected at surgery. These receptors came from a female donor with early-stage non-small cell lung cancer.

This clonotype is categorized as medium-sized. This chain uses TRBV6-1 with TRBJ2-3; D gene uncertain. Germline values: CDR1 MNHNS, CDR2 SASEGT. The V end lost 8 bases, the J end lost 0 bases, and 12 bases lay between the germline ends. This CDR3 has 14 amino acids. CDR3 in DNA: TGTGCCAGCCGGGTTATGGAGAGCACAGATACGCAGTATTTT. It specifies CASRVMESTDTQYF.

This clonotype was picked up many times. The chain is built from TRBV12-3 or TRBV12-4 and TRBJ2-4, with unresolved D. Trimming removed 4 bases at V and 0 bases at J, with 28 bases between. The CDR3 runs 21 residues. In DNA, the CDR3 is TGTGCCAGCAGTTCCCCCCCGGGCAGGCCATCCCCTTTTCTAGCCAAAAACATTCAGTACTTC. Protein product: CASSSPPGRPSPFLAKNIQYF.

On this clonotype itself: Given a much more abundant clone one base away, this may be a read error. This rearrangement joins TRBV6-5 to TRBJ2-5; tentative D call: TRBD1 (6 bases). Germline assignment: CDR1 MNHEY and CDR2 SVGAGI. The CDR3 totals 14 residues. V was clipped by 2 bases and J by 7 bases, with 14 bases between them. The CDR3: CASSYTGRGTTQYF. In DNA form, the CDR3 reads TGTGCCAGCAGTTACACTGGCAGGGGTACGACCCAGTACTTC.

This clonotype appeared many times. The J gene is TRBJ2-2, the V gene TRBV27, with 8 bases identical to TRBD2. With V trimmed by 5 bases and J by 4 bases, 12 bases remained unmatched. Germline V lookup: CDR1 MNHEY, CDR2 SMNVEV (reference sequence). The CDR3 covers 17 residues. CDR3 bases: TGTGCCAGCAGTAAGGGTCGGGGGGGAGCCCCCACCGGGGAGCTGTTTTTT. This codes for CASSKGRGGAPTGELFF.

This clonotype was counted ten times or more. The chain couples TRBV7-8 to TRBJ1-3, with D possibly matching TRBD1 (5 bases). Germline assignment: CDR1 SGHVS and CDR2 FQNEAQ. The CDR3 is 14 residues long. The V gene lost 2 bases and the J gene lost 0 bases, with 5 bases spanning the gap. In DNA, the CDR3 is TGTGCCAGCAGCTTAACAGGCTCTGGAAACACCATATATTTT. Translating gives CASSLTGSGNTIYF. The full variable domain, with the rest looked up from reference TRBV7-8 and TRBJ1-3, is GAGVSQSPRYKVAKRGQDVALRCDPISGHVSLFWYQQALGQGPEFLTYFQNEAQLDKSGLPSDRFFAERPEGSVSTLKIQRTQQEDSAVYLCASSLTGSGNTIYFGEGSWLTVV.

The chain recombines TRBV2 with TRBJ2-1, with TRBD2 matching over 15 bases. The germline V gene encodes CDR1 SNHLY and CDR2 FYNNEI. Trimming cost V 4 bases and J 7 bases; bases outside gene matches: 8. The CDR3 is made up of 17 amino acids. The CDR3 region has the DNA TGTGCCAGCAGTGCCTTTCTAGGGACTAGCGGGGGGAATGAGCAGTTCTTC. Protein: CASSAFLGTSGGNEQFF.

This clonotype was found many times. The rearrangement joins TRBV10-3 to TRBJ1-1, with D unclear. This CDR3 spans 12 amino acids. CDR1 and CDR2 (germline): ENHRY, SYGVKD. The germline V and J ends were trimmed by 10 bases and 5 bases, with 14 bases remaining between them. CDR3 loop: CATRGPVTEAFF. The CDR3 coding sequence is TGTGCCACCAGAGGCCCGGTGACTGAAGCTTTCTTT.

Concerning this clonotype: This sequence may be a read error, since a much larger clone differs from it by one base. This chain joins TRBV28 and TRBJ1-6; D gene uncertain. Trimming cost V 0 bases and J 6 bases, with 9 bases left between them. This CDR3 contains 15 residues. Germline V lookup: CDR1 MDHEN, CDR2 SYDVKM. The CDR3 region has the DNA TGTGCCAGCAGTTTATGGGGCGGGGTTAATTCACCCCTCCACTTT. Residues: CASSLWGGVNSPLHF.

This clonotype was counted ten times or more. V gene TRBV6-5 combines with J gene TRBJ1-2, with 8 bases lining up with TRBD1. J was trimmed by 7 bases and V by 0 bases; bases with no gene match: 7. CDR3 length equals 15 residues. CDR1 is MNHEY, CDR2 SVGAGI, per germline. Here the CDR3 reads CASSYSSTGAGGYTF. The CDR3 nucleotides are TGTGCCAGCAGTTACTCGTCGACAGGGGCAGGTGGCTACACCTTC.

This clonotype appeared many times. The chain combines TRBV7-9 with TRBJ1-1; no definite D call. Trimming stripped 4 bases from V and 4 bases from J, with 10 bases between. The germline V gene encodes CDR1 SEHNR and CDR2 FQNEAQ (reference sequence). This CDR3 has 13 residues. Here the CDR3 reads CASSYREGTEAFF. The DNA for the CDR3 is TGTGCCAGCAGCTATAGGGAGGGCACTGAAGCTTTCTTT.

By its share, this clonotype is medium-sized. This sequence joins TRBV4-3 and TRBJ1-6, with D perhaps matching TRBD1 (6 bases). The V and J ends lost 1 base and 7 bases respectively, with 14 bases between them. The CDR3 contains 16 residues. Germline CDR1 reads LGHNA; CDR2 reads YSLEER. CDR3 sequence (DNA): TGCGCCAGCAGCCAAGCCTTAAGACAGGCAAATTCACCCCTCCACTTT. Translated: CASSQALRQANSPLHF.

This clonotype qualifies as medium-sized (0.01 to 0.1%). The CDR3 DNA is TGTGCCACCAGCGAGGGGGGAGCGGGACGAAAGACCCAGTACTTC. It yields the protein CATSEGGAGRKTQYF. The chain employs TRBV24-1 and TRBJ2-5, with D possibly being TRBD2 (7 bases). CDR1 and CDR2 (germline): KGHDR, SFDVKD. This CDR3 is 15 amino acids long. V lost 7 bases to trimming and J lost 6 bases, with 20 bases between them.

This clonotype has at least ten counts. The V and J genes are TRBV7-9 and TRBJ2-3; 7 nucleotides agree with TRBD2. CDR3 size: 14 residues. The germline V gene has CDR1 SEHNR and CDR2 FQNEAQ (reference sequence). The V segment lost 4 bases and the J segment 3 bases; nucleotides outside the gene matches: 4. The CDR3 here is CASSSPRGTDTQYF. Written as DNA, the CDR3 is TGTGCCAGCAGCTCGCCGCGGGGGACAGATACGCAGTATTTT. Variable domain in full (rest from reference TRBV7-9 and TRBJ2-3): DTGVSQNPRHKITKRGQNVTFRCDPISEHNRLYWYRQTLGQGPEFLTYFQNEAQLEKSRLLSDRFSAERPKGSFSTLEIQRTEQGDSAMYLCASSSPRGTDTQYFGPGTRLTVL.

This clonotype is deemed medium-sized. The V call is TRBV5-6, the J call TRBJ1-2, with D unresolved. The CDR3 covers 14 residues. V was trimmed by 2 bases and J by 4 bases, leaving 12 bases between them. Germline lookup yields CDR1 SGHDT and CDR2 YYEEEE. The CDR3 protein is CASSFEVEGYGYTF. Written as DNA, the CDR3 is TGTGCCAGCAGCTTTGAAGTTGAGGGCTATGGCTACACCTTC.

The table lists this clonotype with many counts. CDR3 coding DNA: TGTGCCAGCAGCGTAGACGAGGAGAACACTGAAGCTTTCTTT. Residues: CASSVDEENTEAFF. The V and J genes are TRBV9 and TRBJ1-1; D is unresolved. Trimming pared 0 bases from V and 1 base from J, leaving 7 bases between. The germline CDR1 and CDR2 sequences are SGDLS and YYNGEE. The CDR3 runs to 14 residues.